The clone carrying this T cell receptor beta chain was seen repeatedly, ten times or more. From RNA transcripts, TCR beta CDR3 regions were amplified. With the HTBI primer set, the TCR CDR3 went through a first round of RT-PCR. TCRdb analysed the multiplex PCR reads with MiXCR anew, one entry per CDR3 protein. The profile shows 340,000 or so distinct CDR3 sequences, 15% to 20% of them singletons. This specimen belongs to a study of T cells in Graves' hyperthyroidism and ophthalmopathy. Germline lookup yields CDR1 SGHAT and CDR2 FQDESV (reference sequence). CDR3 length: 14 amino acids. V was pared by 5 bases and J by 5 bases, with 13 bases between.

This clonotype was obtained from a young man with Graves' hyperthyroidism. The specimen was blood. V and J are TRBV11-1 and TRBJ2-1, with D possibly being TRBD1 or TRBD2 (5 bases each). The CDR3 region has the DNA TGTGCCAGCAGCGGCCCGGGGCGCCACAATGAGCAGTTCTTC. It translates to CASSGPGRHNEQFF.